This entry lists 20 T cell receptor beta chains sequenced from one sample in a study of blood T cells in healthy people across ages. A J-beta primer mix and a sample-barcoded 5' primer were used in a second PCR of roughly 7 to 12 cycles. MiXCR, applied by TCRdb to the 5' RACE reads, yields one record per CDR3 protein. The table has roughly 1,800,000 distinct CDR3 sequences, less than 50% seen once. The sample consisted of blood. The receptors originated from a woman in her thirties or forties in good health.

V is TRBV15 and J is TRBJ2-2; 7 bases fit TRBD1. V was clipped by 1 base and J by 0 bases; unmatched bases: 2. The CDR3 is 16 amino acids. CDR1 LNHNV and CDR2 YYDKDF come from the germline V gene (reference sequence). The CDR3 loop is CATSRVGQANTGELFF. CDR3 bases: TGTGCCACCAGCAGAGTTGGACAGGCGAACACCGGGGAGCTGTTTTTT.

V usage is TRBV11-1 and J usage is TRBJ2-1; a weak D match, TRBD1 (6 bases). Germline loops: CDR1 SGHAT, CDR2 FQDESV (reference sequence). Trimming left V 3 bases short and J 6 bases short, with 12 bases between. This CDR3 region has 14 residues. CDR3 residues: CASSFNRVGNEQFF. CDR3 sequence (DNA): TGTGCCAGCAGCTTTAACAGGGTAGGCAATGAGCAGTTCTTC.

This clonotype was seen only a few times. The chain links TRBV12-3 or TRBV12-4 to TRBJ1-2, with 7 bases that match TRBD1. The CDR3 runs 16 residues. The ends lost 5 bases at V and 5 bases at J; junction bases unmatched: 14. In DNA, the CDR3 is TGTGCCAGCAGTCTCATTCAGACAGGGATGTGGTATGGCTACACCTTC. The encoded protein is CASSLIQTGMWYGYTF.

This clonotype was detected a few times. V usage is TRBV7-2 and J usage is TRBJ1-2, with 9 bases fitting TRBD1. This CDR3 region has 14 residues. The V segment lost 5 bases and the J segment 4 bases; nucleotides outside the gene matches: 5. CDR1 SGHTA and CDR2 FQGNSA come from the germline V gene. The CDR3 spells CASSRDRETYGYTF. The CDR3, as DNA: TGTGCCAGCAGCCGGGACAGGGAAACCTATGGCTACACCTTC. The full variable domain, in which reference TRBV7-2 and TRBJ1-2 provide the parts outside the CDR3, is GAGVSQSPSNKVTEKGKDVELRCDPISGHTALYWYRQSLGQGLEFLIYFQGNSAPDKSGLPSDRFSAERTGGSVSTLTIQRTQQEDSAVYLCASSRDRETYGYTFGSGTRLTVV.

The rearrangement uses TRBV20-1 and TRBJ2-3, with 8 bases lining up with TRBD2. CDR3 length: 15 amino acids. The germline V gene encodes CDR1 DFQATT and CDR2 SNEGSKA (reference sequence). V gave up 0 bases and J gave up 3 bases; unmatched junction bases: 5. Here the CDR3 DNA reads TGCAGTGCTAGAGAGGGGACTAGGGGTACAGATACGCAGTATTTT. It encodes CSAREGTRGTDTQYF.

The genes are TRBV6-2 or TRBV6-3 and TRBJ2-3; 10 nucleotides match TRBD2. CDR3 length: 17 amino acids. V lost 2 bases and J lost 6; bases outside the gene matches: 11. Germline V gene sequence: CDR1 MNHEY, CDR2 SVGEGT. The CDR3 loop reads CASSYRGSGGATDTQYF. The CDR3 nucleotides are TGTGCCAGCAGTTACCGAGGAAGCGGGGGGGCAACGGATACGCAGTATTTT.

This clonotype was seen only once. V and J are TRBV5-1 and TRBJ2-1; perhaps TRBD2 as D (6 bases). The V gene lost 3 bases and the J gene lost 7 bases, with 20 bases spanning the gap. The CDR3 length is 16 residues. The V gene's germline CDR1 is SGHRS and CDR2 YFSETQ. The CDR3, as DNA: TGCGCCAGCAGCTCGCCGGGACGAGCGGGTAGGAATGAGCAGTTCTTC. Translation gives CASSSPGRAGRNEQFF.

This clonotype has ten or more counts. This rearrangement joins TRBV7-2 to TRBJ1-5; TRBD1 aligns across 10 bases. The CDR3 consists of 16 residues. Germline loops: CDR1 SGHTA, CDR2 FQGNSA. V lost 1 base, J lost 2 bases, and 2 bases stayed unmatched. This chain's CDR3 is CASSLDGTGGNQPQHF. The DNA for the CDR3 is TGTGCCAGCAGCTTAGACGGGACAGGGGGCAATCAGCCCCAGCATTTT.

This clonotype was seen a handful of times. V gene TRBV4-2 combines with J gene TRBJ2-5; 8 bases fit TRBD1. Germline-derived CDR1 and CDR2 are LGHNA and YNFKEQ. This CDR3 is built from 15 residues. V dropped 0 bases and J dropped 4; count of bases not matched to a gene: 4. Written as DNA, the CDR3 is TGTGCCAGCAGCCAAGATGCAGGGACAGGAGAGACCCAGTACTTC. Protein sequence: CASSQDAGTGETQYF.

V is TRBV6-2 or TRBV6-3 and J is TRBJ1-2; D is possibly TRBD1 (5 bases). This CDR3 is built from 13 residues. The germline gives CDR1 MNHEY, CDR2 SVGEGT. With 6 bases removed from V and 4 bases from J, the gap between germline ends came to 12 bases. Here the CDR3 reads CASREGPIYGYTF. The CDR3 DNA sequence: TGTGCCAGCAGAGAGGGACCCATCTATGGCTACACCTTC.

V and J are TRBV7-2 and TRBJ2-1; 9 bases are shared with TRBD2. CDR1 and CDR2 from the germline V gene are SGHTA and FQGNSA. This CDR3 has 12 residues. The V gene end was trimmed by 5 bases and the J gene end by 15 bases; junction bases not matched to a gene: 8. CDR3 sequence reads: CASSHQPGLAFF. The CDR3 DNA reads TGTGCCAGCAGCCATCAACCGGGACTAGCGTTCTTC.

The genes are TRBV7-9 and TRBJ2-7, with D perhaps matching TRBD1 (6 bases). The end of the DNA aligns better with TRBJ2-5, so the J call may be wrong. The V gene's germline CDR1 is SEHNR and CDR2 FQNEAQ (reference sequence). This CDR3 is 12 amino acids long. The CDR3 region is CASTQGEETQYF. The DNA for the CDR3 is TGTGCCAGCACACAGGGAGAAGAGACCCAGTACTTC.

The gene calls are TRBV20-1 and TRBJ1-5; 9 bases line up with TRBD1. The germline V gene has CDR1 DFQATT and CDR2 SNEGSKA (reference sequence). After removal of 7 bases from V and 7 bases from J, the junction contained 5 bases not matched to a gene. The CDR3 is made up of 12 amino acids. DNA for the CDR3: TGCAGTGGCCGGGACAGGGTCCAGCCCCAGCATTTT. It encodes CSGRDRVQPQHF.

The chain carries TRBV7-8 and TRBJ1-2, with TRBD1 matching 7 bases. Losses at the gene ends were 3 bases for V and 4 bases for J; bases not matched to a gene: 14. CDR1 is SGHVS and CDR2 is FQNEAQ in the germline V gene. CDR3 size: 17 residues. CDR3: CASSLTRRGRTGYGYTF. In DNA form, the CDR3 reads TGTGCCAGCAGCTTGACCCGTAGAGGGCGGACAGGCTATGGCTACACCTTC.

Only one count was recorded for this clonotype. This clone may be a read error of a much larger clone one base away. V and J are TRBV6-2 or TRBV6-3 and TRBJ2-1; D possibly corresponds to TRBD2 (6 bases). The germline gives CDR1 MNHEY, CDR2 SVGEGT. This CDR3 is built from 14 residues. V lost 2 bases and J lost 8, with 13 bases in between. The CDR3 DNA reads TGTGCCAGCAGTTACGTAGAAGCGGGCGATGAGCAGTTCTTC. Its translation: CASSYVEAGDEQFF.

V gene TRBV6-2 or TRBV6-3 combines with J gene TRBJ2-1, with 10 bases fitting TRBD2. From germline, CDR1 is MNHEY and CDR2 SVGEGT. The CDR3 totals 17 residues. After removal of 5 bases from V and 3 bases from J, the junction contained 10 bases not matched to a gene. Written as DNA, the CDR3 is TGTGCCAGCAGTAAAGGCCCTAGCGGGGGAGACTACAATGAGCAGTTCTTC. Residues: CASSKGPSGGDYNEQFF.

This chain links TRBV27 with TRBJ2-7, with D possibly matching TRBD1 (6 bases). The CDR3 covers 15 residues. Trimming pared 6 bases from V and 4 bases from J, leaving 19 bases between. Germline V gene data show CDR1 as MNHEY and CDR2 as SMNVEV (reference sequence). Here the CDR3 DNA reads TGTGCCAGCAGCCTAAACAGGGCCTGGCCTTACGAGCAGTACTTC. This codes for CASSLNRAWPYEQYF.

The CDR3 protein is CASREDRAAGYTF. CDR3 coding DNA: TGTGCCAGCAGGGAGGACAGGGCGGCTGGCTACACCTTC. The chain links TRBV6-5 to TRBJ1-2; 8 nucleotides align to TRBD1. CDR1 is MNHEY, CDR2 SVGAGI, per germline. This CDR3 has 13 residues. Germline trimming cut 6 bases from V and 7 bases from J; bases unmatched to any gene: 7.

V gene TRBV21-1 combines with J gene TRBJ2-4; the table names TRBD1, a call not compared with the DNA. TRBV21-1 is designated a pseudogene. This CDR3 is 18 amino acids long. The CDR3 DNA reads as TGTGCCAGCAGCAAACGTACTGGCCAGGGGTTTTCCAAAAACATTCAGTACTTC. It is translated as CASSKRTGQGFSKNIQYF.

This clonotype was seen a few times. The rearrangement links TRBV6-2 or TRBV6-3 to TRBJ2-7; 10 bases agree with TRBD1. From germline, CDR1 is MNHEY and CDR2 SVGEGT. There are 15 residues in the CDR3. V shed 5 bases and J 3 bases; nucleotides not matched to a gene: 7. DNA of the CDR3: TGTGCCAGCAGTGCGGGACAGGGGCTCCTCTACGAGCAGTACTTC. Translating it yields CASSAGQGLLYEQYF.